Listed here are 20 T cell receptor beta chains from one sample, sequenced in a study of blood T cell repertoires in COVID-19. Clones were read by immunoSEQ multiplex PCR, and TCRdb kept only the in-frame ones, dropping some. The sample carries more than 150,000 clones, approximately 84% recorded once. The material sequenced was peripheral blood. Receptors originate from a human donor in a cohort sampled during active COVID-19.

CDR3 DNA: TGTGCCAGCAGGGGGGCTCGCGCCACCCAGTACTTC. Translation: CASRGARATQYF. The chain employs TRBV11-2 and TRBJ2-5, with D maybe TRBD1 (6 bases). The V gene lost 6 bases and the J gene lost 8 bases, with 13 bases spanning the gap. Germline CDR1 and CDR2: SGHAT and FQNNGV. This CDR3 region has 12 residues.

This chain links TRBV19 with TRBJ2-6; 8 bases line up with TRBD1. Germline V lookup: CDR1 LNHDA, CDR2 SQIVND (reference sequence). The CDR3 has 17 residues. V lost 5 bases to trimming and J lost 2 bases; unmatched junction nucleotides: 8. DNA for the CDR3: TGTGCCAGTAGTTCTGCGACAGGGGCAACTGGGGCCAACGTCCTGACTTTC. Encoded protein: CASSSATGATGANVLTF.

CDR3 protein: CASSFDRGRFSEAFF. The CDR3 DNA is TGTGCCAGCAGCTTCGACAGGGGGCGATTCTCTGAAGCTTTCTTT. This chain connects TRBV5-6 to TRBJ1-1; 10 nucleotides match TRBD1. The J segment lost 6 bases and the V segment lost 2 bases, leaving 7 bases of the junction unmatched. Germline-derived CDR1 and CDR2 are SGHDT and YYEEEE. CDR3 length equals 15 residues.

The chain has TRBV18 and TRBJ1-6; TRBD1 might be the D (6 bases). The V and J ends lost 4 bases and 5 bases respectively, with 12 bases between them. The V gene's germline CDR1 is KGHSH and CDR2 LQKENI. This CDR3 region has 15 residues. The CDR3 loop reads CASSLSRTDNSPLHF. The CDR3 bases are TGTGCCAGCTCACTGAGCAGGACAGATAATTCACCCCTCCACTTT.

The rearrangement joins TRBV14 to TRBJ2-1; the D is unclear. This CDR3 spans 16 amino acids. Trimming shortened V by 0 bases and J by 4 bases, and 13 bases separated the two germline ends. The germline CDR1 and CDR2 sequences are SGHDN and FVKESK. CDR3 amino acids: CASSQEVYREYNEQFF. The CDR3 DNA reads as TGTGCCAGCAGCCAAGAGGTATACCGAGAATACAATGAGCAGTTCTTC.

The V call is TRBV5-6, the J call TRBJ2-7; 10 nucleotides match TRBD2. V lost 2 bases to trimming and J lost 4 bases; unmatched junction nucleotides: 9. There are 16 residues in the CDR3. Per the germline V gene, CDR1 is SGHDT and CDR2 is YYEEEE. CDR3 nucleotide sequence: TGTGCCAGCAGCTTTAACAGCGGGGGGGCCCGATACGAGCAGTACTTC. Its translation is CASSFNSGGARYEQYF.

The CDR3 sequence is CASCQGRNTEAFF. CDR3 in DNA: TGTGCCAGTTGTCAGGGTAGGAACACTGAAGCTTTCTTT. This chain connects TRBV27 to TRBJ1-1, with TRBD1 as a possible D gene (5 bases). The CDR3 has 13 residues. Germline V gene lookup returns CDR1 MNHEY and CDR2 SMNVEV (reference sequence). V dropped 9 bases and J dropped 1 base, with 12 bases sitting between them.

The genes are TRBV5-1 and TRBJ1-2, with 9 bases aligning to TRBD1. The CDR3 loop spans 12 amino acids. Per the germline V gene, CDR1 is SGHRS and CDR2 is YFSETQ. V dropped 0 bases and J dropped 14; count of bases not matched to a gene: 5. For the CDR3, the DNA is TGCGCCAGCAGCTTGGGGGACAGGGTTATGACCTTC. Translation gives CASSLGDRVMTF.

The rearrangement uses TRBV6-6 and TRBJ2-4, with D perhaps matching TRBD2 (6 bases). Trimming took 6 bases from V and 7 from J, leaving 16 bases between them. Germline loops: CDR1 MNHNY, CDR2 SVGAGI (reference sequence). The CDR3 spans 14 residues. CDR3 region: CASRDIAENNIQYF. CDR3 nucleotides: TGTGCCAGCAGAGATATAGCGGAGAACAACATTCAGTACTTC.

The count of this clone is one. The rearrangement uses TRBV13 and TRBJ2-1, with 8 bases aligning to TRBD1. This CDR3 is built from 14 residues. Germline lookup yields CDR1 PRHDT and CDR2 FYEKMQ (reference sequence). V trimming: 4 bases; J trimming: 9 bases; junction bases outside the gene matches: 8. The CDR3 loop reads CASSSETGVGEQFF. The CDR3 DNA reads TGTGCCAGCAGCTCTGAGACAGGGGTAGGTGAGCAGTTCTTC.

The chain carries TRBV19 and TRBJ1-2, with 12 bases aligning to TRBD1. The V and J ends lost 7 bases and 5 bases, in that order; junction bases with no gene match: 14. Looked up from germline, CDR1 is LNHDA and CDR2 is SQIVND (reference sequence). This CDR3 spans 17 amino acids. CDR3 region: CASTPSGQGAGQYGYTF. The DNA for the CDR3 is TGTGCCAGTACCCCGTCGGGACAGGGGGCTGGTCAATATGGCTACACCTTC.

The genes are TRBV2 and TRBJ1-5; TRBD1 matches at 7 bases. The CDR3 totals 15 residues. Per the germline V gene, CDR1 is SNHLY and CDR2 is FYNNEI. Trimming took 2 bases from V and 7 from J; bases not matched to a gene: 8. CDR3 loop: CASSEFGQGGQPQHF. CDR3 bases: TGTGCCAGCAGTGAATTTGGGCAAGGGGGCCAGCCCCAGCATTTT.

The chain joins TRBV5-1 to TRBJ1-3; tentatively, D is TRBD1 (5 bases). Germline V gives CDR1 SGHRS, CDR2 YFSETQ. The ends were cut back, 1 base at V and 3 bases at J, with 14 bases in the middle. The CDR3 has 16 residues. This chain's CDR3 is CASSLFFAGGGNTIYF. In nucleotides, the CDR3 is TGCGCCAGCAGCTTGTTCTTTGCCGGGGGTGGAAACACCATATATTTT. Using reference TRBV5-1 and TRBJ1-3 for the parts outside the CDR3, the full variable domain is KAGVTQTPRYLIKTRGQQVTLSCSPISGHRSVSWYQQTPGQGLQFLFEYFSETQRNKGNFPGRFSGRQFSNSRSEMNVSTLELGDSALYLCASSLFFAGGGNTIYFGEGSWLTVV.

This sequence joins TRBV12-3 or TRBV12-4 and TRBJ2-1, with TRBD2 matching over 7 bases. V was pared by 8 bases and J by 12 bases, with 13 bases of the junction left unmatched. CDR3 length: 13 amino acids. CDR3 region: CASALGGGLGQFF. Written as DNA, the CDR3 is TGTGCCAGCGCCCTTGGGGGGGGTCTTGGGCAGTTCTTC.

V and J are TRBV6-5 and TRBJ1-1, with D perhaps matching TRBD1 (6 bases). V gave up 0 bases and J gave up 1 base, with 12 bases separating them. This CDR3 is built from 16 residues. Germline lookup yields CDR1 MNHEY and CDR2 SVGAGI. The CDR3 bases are TGTGCCAGCAGTTACTCCCCGGCAGGGGCGAACACTGAAGCTTTCTTT. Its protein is CASSYSPAGANTEAFF.

The CDR3 protein is CSVDGFGGRETQYF. In DNA, the CDR3 is TGCAGCGTTGATGGGTTTGGGGGCCGGGAGACCCAGTACTTC. V usage is TRBV29-1 and J usage is TRBJ2-5; maybe TRBD1 (6 bases). Germline V gene lookup returns CDR1 SQVTM and CDR2 ANQGSEA. The V end was cut by 3 bases, the J end by 5 bases, with 16 bases between. The CDR3 runs 14 residues.

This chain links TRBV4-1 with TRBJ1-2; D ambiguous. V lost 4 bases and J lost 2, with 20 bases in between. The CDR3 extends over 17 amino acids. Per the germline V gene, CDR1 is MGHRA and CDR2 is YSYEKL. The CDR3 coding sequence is TGCGCCAGCAGCCCCTTCCGAGGTGAGCGAGTGAACTATGGCTACACCTTC. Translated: CASSPFRGERVNYGYTF.

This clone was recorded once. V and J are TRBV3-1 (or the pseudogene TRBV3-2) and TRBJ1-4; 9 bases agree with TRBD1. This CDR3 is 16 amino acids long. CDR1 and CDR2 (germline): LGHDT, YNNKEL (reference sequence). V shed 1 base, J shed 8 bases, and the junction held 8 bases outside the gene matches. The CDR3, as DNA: TGTGCCAGCAGCCAAGTTAACAGGGGGCCTCGGGAAAAACTGTTTTTT. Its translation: CASSQVNRGPREKLFF.

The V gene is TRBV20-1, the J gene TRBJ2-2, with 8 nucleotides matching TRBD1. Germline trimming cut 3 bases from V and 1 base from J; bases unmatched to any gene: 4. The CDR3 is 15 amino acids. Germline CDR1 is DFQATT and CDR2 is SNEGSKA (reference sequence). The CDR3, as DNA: TGCAGTGCTAGTGGTGGGACAGGGAACACCGGGGAGCTGTTTTTT. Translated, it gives CSASGGTGNTGELFF.

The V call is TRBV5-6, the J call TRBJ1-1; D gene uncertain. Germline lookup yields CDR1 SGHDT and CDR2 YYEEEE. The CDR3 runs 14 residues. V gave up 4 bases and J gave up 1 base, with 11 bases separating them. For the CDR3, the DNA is TGTGCCAGCAGCCCCAATGGCCCGAACACTGAAGCTTTCTTT. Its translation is CASSPNGPNTEAFF.